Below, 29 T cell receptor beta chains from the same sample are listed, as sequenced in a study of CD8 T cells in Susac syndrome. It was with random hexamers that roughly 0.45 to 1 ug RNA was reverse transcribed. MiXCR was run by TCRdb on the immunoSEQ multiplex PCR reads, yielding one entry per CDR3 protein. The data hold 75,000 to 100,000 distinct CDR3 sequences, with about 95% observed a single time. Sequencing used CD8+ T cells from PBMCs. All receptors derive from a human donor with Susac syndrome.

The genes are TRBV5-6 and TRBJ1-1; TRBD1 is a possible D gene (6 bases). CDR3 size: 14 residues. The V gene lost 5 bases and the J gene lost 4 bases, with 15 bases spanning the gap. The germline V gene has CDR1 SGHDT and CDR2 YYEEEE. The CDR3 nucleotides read TGTGCCAGCAGTCAGGGGAGTTGGAGCACTGAAGCTTTCTTT. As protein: CASSQGSWSTEAFF.

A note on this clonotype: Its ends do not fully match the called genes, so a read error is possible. CDR3 sequence (DNA): TGCAGTGCTAGGGGGACGGATAGCAATCAGCCCCAGCGTTTT. Its translation is CSARGTDSNQPQRF. This chain uses TRBV20-1 with TRBJ1-5, with a tentative D call TRBD1 (5 bases). Germline V CDR1 and CDR2: DFQATT, SNEGSKA (reference sequence). The CDR3 has 14 residues.

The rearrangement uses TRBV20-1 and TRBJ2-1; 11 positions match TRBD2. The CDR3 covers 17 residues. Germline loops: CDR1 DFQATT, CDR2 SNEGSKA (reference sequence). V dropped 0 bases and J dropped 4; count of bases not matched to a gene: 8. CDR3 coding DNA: TGCAGTGCTAGAGAGAGGGACCTAGCGGGAGGTTACAATGAGCAGTTCTTC. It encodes CSARERDLAGGYNEQFF.

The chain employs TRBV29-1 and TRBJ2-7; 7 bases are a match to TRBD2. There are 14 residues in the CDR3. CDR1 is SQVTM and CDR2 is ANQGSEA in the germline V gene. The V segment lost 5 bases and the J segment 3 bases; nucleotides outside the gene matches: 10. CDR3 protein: CSVHTSGGGYEQYF. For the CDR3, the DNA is TGCAGCGTTCATACCTCGGGAGGCGGCTACGAGCAGTACTTC.

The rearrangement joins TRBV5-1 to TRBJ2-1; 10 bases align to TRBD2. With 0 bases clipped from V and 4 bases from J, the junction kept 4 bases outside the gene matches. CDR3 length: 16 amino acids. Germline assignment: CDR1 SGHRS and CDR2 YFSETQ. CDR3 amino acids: CASSLDWTSGYNEQFF. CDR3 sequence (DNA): TGCGCCAGCAGCTTGGATTGGACTAGCGGTTACAATGAGCAGTTCTTC.

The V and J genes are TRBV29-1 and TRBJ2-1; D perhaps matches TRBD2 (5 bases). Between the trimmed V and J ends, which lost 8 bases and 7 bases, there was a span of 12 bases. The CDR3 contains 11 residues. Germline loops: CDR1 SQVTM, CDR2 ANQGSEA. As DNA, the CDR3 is TGCAGCTTTCAGGACTTAAATGAGCAGTTCTTC. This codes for CSFQDLNEQFF.

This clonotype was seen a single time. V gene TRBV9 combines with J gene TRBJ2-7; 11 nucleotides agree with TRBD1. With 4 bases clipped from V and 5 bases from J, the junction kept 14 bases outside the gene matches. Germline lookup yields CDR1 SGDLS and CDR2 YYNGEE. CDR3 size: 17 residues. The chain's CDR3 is CASSHNPDRGLQHEQYF. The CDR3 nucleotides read TGTGCCAGCAGCCATAACCCGGACAGGGGGCTCCAACACGAGCAGTACTTC.

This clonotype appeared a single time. The CDR3: CAWSVLGGAHTDTQYF. In DNA, the CDR3 is TGTGCCTGGAGTGTACTCGGGGGCGCCCACACAGATACGCAGTATTTT. V is TRBV30 and J is TRBJ2-3, with D perhaps given as TRBD1 or TRBD2 (6 bases each). The CDR3 extends over 16 amino acids. V lost 0 bases to trimming and J lost 2 bases, with 15 bases between them. CDR1 is GTSNPN, CDR2 SVGIG, per germline (reference sequence).

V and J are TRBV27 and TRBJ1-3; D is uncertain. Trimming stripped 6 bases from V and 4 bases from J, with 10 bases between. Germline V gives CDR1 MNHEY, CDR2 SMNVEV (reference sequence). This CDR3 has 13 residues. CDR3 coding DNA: TGTGCCAGCAGCCCTTGGGCCGGAAACACCATATATTTT. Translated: CASSPWAGNTIYF.

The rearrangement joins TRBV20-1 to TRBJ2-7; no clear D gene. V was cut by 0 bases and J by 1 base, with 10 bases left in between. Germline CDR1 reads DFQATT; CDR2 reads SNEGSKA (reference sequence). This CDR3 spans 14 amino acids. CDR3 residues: CSARDWSSSYEQYF. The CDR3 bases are TGCAGTGCTAGAGATTGGTCATCATCCTACGAGCAGTACTTC.

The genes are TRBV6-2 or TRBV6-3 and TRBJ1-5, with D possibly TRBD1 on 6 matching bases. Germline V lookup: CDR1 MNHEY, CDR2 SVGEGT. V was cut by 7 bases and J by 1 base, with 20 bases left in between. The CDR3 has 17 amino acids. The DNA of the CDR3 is TGTGCCAGCAACTGGGGGGCGCGGGGCAGGAGCAATCAGCCCCAGCATTTT. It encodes CASNWGARGRSNQPQHF.

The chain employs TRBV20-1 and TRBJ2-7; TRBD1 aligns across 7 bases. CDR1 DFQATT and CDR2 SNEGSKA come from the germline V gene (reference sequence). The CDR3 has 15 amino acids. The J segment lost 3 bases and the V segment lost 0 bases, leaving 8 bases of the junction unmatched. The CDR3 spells CSARDVVQGIYEQYF. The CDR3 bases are TGCAGTGCTAGAGACGTGGTACAGGGGATCTACGAGCAGTACTTC.

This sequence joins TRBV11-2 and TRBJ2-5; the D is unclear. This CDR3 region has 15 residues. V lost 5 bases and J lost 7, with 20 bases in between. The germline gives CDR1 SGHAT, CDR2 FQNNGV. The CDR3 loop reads CASSPDPSLSWTQYF. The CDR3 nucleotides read TGTGCCAGCAGCCCTGACCCCTCACTCAGCTGGACCCAGTACTTC.

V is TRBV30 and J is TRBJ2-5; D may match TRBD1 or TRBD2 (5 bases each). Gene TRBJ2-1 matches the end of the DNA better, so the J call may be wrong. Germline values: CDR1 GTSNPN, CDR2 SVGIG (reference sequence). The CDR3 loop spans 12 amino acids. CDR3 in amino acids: CAWSGGTDSQFF. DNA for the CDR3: TGTGCCTGGAGTGGGGGCACGGACTCCCAGTTCTTC.

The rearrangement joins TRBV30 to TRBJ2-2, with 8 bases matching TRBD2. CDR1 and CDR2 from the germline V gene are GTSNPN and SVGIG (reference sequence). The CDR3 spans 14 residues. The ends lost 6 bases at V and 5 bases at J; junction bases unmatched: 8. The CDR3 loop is CACPTGGWTGELFF. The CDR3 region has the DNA TGTGCCTGTCCCACGGGAGGGTGGACCGGGGAGCTGTTTTTT.

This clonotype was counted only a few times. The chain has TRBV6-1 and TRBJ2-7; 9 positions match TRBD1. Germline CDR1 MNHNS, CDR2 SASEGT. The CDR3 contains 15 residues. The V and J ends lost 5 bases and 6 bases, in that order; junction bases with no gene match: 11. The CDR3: CASSHLGQGGGEQYF. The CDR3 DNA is TGTGCCAGCAGTCACCTGGGACAGGGAGGGGGCGAGCAGTACTTC.

CDR3 in amino acids: CSARDLEDSNQPQHF. For the CDR3, the DNA is TGCAGTGCTAGAGATTTGGAGGATAGCAATCAGCCCCAGCATTTT. This chain joins TRBV20-1 and TRBJ1-5; no definite D call. In germline, CDR1 is DFQATT, CDR2 SNEGSKA (reference sequence). The CDR3 is 15 amino acids. With 0 bases removed from V and 0 bases from J, the gap between germline ends came to 9 bases.

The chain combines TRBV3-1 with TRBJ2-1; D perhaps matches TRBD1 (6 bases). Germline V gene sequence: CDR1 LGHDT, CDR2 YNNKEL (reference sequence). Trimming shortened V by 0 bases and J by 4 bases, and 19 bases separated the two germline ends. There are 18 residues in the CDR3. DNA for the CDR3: TGTGCCAGCAGCCAAGATTGGGATGTAACAGGGCAGTACAATGAGCAGTTCTTC. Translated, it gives CASSQDWDVTGQYNEQFF.

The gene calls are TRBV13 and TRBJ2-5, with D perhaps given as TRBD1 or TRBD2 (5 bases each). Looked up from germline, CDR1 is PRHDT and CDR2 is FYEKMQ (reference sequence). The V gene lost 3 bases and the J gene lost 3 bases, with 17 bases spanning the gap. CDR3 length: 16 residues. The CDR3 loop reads CASSLGRLGAEETQYF. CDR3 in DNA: TGTGCCAGCAGCTTGGGACGGTTAGGGGCCGAAGAGACCCAGTACTTC.

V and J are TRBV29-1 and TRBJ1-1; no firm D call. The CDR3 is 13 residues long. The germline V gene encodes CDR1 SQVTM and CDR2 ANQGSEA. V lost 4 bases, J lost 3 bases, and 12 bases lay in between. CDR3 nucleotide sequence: TGCAGCGTTGTCTCGGTTACTGACACTGAAGCTTTCTTT. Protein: CSVVSVTDTEAFF.

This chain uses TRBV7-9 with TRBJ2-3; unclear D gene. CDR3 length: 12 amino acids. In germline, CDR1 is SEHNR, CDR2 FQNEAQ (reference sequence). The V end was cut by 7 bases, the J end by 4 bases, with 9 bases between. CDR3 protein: CASTVNADTQYF. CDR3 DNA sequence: TGTGCCAGCACCGTCAACGCAGATACGCAGTATTTT.

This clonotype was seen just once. The CDR3 region is CASSGLALSDTQYF. CDR3 nucleotides: TGTGCCAGCAGTGGATTAGCTCTTTCAGATACGCAGTATTTT. This chain connects TRBV25-1 to TRBJ2-3; no clear D gene. This CDR3 spans 14 amino acids. The germline V and J ends were trimmed by 4 bases and 4 bases, with 12 bases remaining between them. Germline V gene lookup returns CDR1 MGHDK and CDR2 SYGVNS. Complete variable domain (other parts from reference TRBV25-1 and TRBJ2-3): EADIYQTPRYLVIGTGKKITLECSQTMGHDKMYWYQQDPGMELHLIHYSYGVNSTEKGDLSSESTVSRIRTEHFPLTLESARPSHTSQYLCASSGLALSDTQYFGPGTRLTVL.

CDR3 nucleotide sequence: TGTGCCAGCTCACCACGAATCTGGACAGACTCCTACGAGCAGTACTTC. It codes for CASSPRIWTDSYEQYF. The genes are TRBV18 and TRBJ2-7; D possibly corresponds to TRBD1 (6 bases). This CDR3 has 16 amino acids. From germline, CDR1 is KGHSH and CDR2 LQKENI. V gave up 1 base and J gave up 0 bases, with 13 bases separating them.

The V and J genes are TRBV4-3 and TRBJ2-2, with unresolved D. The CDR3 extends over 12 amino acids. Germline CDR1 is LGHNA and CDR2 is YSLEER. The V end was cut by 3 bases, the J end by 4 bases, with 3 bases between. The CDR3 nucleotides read TGCGCCAGCAGCCAGGCCACCGGGGAGCTGTTTTTT. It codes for CASSQATGELFF.

DNA for the CDR3: TGTGCCTGGAGTCCCGGGTTACCCACAGATACGCAGTATTTT. It is translated as CAWSPGLPTDTQYF. The chain recombines TRBV30 with TRBJ2-3, with unresolved D. V was trimmed by 2 bases and J by 2 bases, leaving 11 bases between them. This CDR3 is 14 amino acids long. Germline V gene sequence: CDR1 GTSNPN, CDR2 SVGIG (reference sequence).

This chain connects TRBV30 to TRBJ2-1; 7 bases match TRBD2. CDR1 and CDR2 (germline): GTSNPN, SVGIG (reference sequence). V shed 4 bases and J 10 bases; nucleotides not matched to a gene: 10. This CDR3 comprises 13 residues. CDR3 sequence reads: CAWKASGTFEQFF. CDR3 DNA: TGTGCCTGGAAGGCTAGCGGAACTTTCGAGCAGTTCTTC. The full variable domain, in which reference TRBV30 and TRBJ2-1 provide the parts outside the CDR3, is SQTIHQWPATLVQPVGSPLSLECTVEGTSNPNLYWYRQAAGRGLQLLFYSVGIGQISSEVPQNLSASRPQDRQFILSSKKLLLSDSGFYLCAWKASGTFEQFFGPGTRLTVL.

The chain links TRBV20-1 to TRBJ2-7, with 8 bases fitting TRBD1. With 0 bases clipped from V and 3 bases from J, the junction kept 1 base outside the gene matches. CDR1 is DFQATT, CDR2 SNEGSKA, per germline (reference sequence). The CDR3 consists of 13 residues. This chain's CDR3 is CSAREDRDYEQYF. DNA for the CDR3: TGCAGTGCTAGAGAGGACAGGGACTACGAGCAGTACTTC.

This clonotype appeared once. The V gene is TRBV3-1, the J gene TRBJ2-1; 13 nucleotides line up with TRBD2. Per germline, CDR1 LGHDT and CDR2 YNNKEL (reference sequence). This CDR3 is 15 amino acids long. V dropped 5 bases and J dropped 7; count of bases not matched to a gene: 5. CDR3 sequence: CASSLGTSGKNEQFF. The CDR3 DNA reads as TGTGCCAGCAGCTTGGGGACTAGCGGGAAGAATGAGCAGTTCTTC.

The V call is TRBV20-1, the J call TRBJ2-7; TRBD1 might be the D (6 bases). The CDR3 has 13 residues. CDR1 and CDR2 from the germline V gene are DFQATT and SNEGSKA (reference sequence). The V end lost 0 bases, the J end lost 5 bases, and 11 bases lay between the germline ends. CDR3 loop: CSARDLSGDEQYF. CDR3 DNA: TGCAGTGCTAGAGATCTGTCAGGGGACGAGCAGTACTTC.